These T cell receptor beta chains were read from a single sample in a study of blood T cell repertoires in COVID-19. Here immunoSEQ multiplex PCR was the method, and the copy in TCRdb shows in-frame clones only, minus some. Of about 340,000 clones in the sample, roughly 90% were seen once. The sample comprised PBMCs or T cells enriched from blood (not recorded which). These receptors originate from a woman in her twenties or thirties who had recovered from COVID-19. CDR3s include the opening cysteine and the closing phenylalanine or tryptophan. Fields, in order: J gene, D gene, CDR3 length, V gene, clone size, CDR3 protein, CDR3 DNA. D genes are given only for firm matches. Size is stated for part of the rows, as once, few or many counts, or as a class when the clone is expanded.

j_gene: TRBJ1-2
d_gene: -
len: 13
v_gene: TRBV14
abundance: -
CDR3aa: CASSQDSRYGYTF
CDR3nt: TGTGCCAGCAGCCAAGATTCTCGCTATGGCTACACCTTC

j_gene: TRBJ2-1
d_gene: -
len: 16
v_gene: TRBV9
abundance: -
CDR3aa: CASSVVSGAAYNEQFF
CDR3nt: TGTGCCAGCAGCGTAGTGTCGGGAGCGGCCTACAATGAGCAGTTCTTC

j_gene: TRBJ2-7
d_gene: -
len: 14
v_gene: TRBV21-1
abundance: -
CDR3aa: CASSKAGSGYEQYF
CDR3nt: TGTGCCAGCAGCAAAGCCGGGAGTGGGTACGAGCAGTACTTC

j_gene: TRBJ1-1
d_gene: -
len: 13
v_gene: TRBV19
abundance: -
CDR3aa: CASSIAIYTEAFF
CDR3nt: TGTGCCAGTAGTATAGCCATTTACACTGAAGCTTTCTTT

j_gene: TRBJ1-1
d_gene: TRBD1
len: 14
v_gene: TRBV28
abundance: once
CDR3aa: CASSFDRGGTEAFF
CDR3nt: TGTGCCAGCAGTTTCGACAGGGGAGGGACTGAAGCTTTCTTT

j_gene: TRBJ2-3
d_gene: -
len: 14
v_gene: TRBV4-1
abundance: once
CDR3aa: CASSHPVSTDTQYF
CDR3nt: TGCGCCAGCAGCCACCCAGTGAGCACAGATACGCAGTATTTT

j_gene: TRBJ2-3
d_gene: -
len: 14
v_gene: TRBV7-3
abundance: once
CDR3aa: CASSIQGGADTQYF
CDR3nt: TGTGCCAGCAGCATCCAGGGAGGAGCAGATACGCAGTATTTT

j_gene: TRBJ1-6
d_gene: -
len: 14
v_gene: TRBV20-1
abundance: -
CDR3aa: CSASTGGGNSPLHF
CDR3nt: TGCAGTGCTAGTACCGGCGGTGGTAATTCACCCCTCCACTTT

j_gene: TRBJ2-5
d_gene: TRBD2
len: 14
v_gene: TRBV6-5
abundance: -
CDR3aa: CASSSTSARETQYF
CDR3nt: TGTGCCAGCAGTTCGACTAGCGCTCGGGAGACCCAGTACTTC

j_gene: TRBJ2-1
d_gene: TRBD2
len: 14
v_gene: TRBV28
abundance: -
CDR3aa: CASSLAGGVNEQFF
CDR3nt: TGTGCCAGCAGTTTAGCGGGAGGGGTCAATGAGCAGTTCTTC

j_gene: TRBJ2-1
d_gene: -
len: 15
v_gene: TRBV7-3
abundance: -
CDR3aa: CASSLGGARTNEQFF
CDR3nt: TGTGCCAGCAGCTTAGGGGGGGCGAGGACCAATGAGCAGTTCTTC

j_gene: TRBJ2-7
d_gene: -
len: 12
v_gene: TRBV5-4
abundance: once
CDR3aa: CASSLGTYEQYF
CDR3nt: TGTGCCAGCAGCTTGGGTACCTACGAGCAGTACTTC

j_gene: TRBJ2-5
d_gene: -
len: 16
v_gene: TRBV7-2
abundance: -
CDR3aa: CASSLGAGPPPGTQYF
CDR3nt: TGTGCCAGCAGCTTAGGGGCGGGGCCCCCTCCGGGGACCCAGTACTTC

j_gene: TRBJ2-2
d_gene: -
len: 16
v_gene: TRBV27
abundance: -
CDR3aa: CASSQRWTRGTGELFF
CDR3nt: TGTGCCAGCAGTCAAAGATGGACAAGGGGGACCGGGGAGCTGTTTTTT

j_gene: TRBJ2-1
d_gene: TRBD2
len: 16
v_gene: TRBV14
abundance: -
CDR3aa: CASSHFPGTSVEKQFF
CDR3nt: TGTGCCAGCAGCCATTTTCCCGGGACTAGCGTCGAAAAGCAGTTCTTC

j_gene: TRBJ2-6
d_gene: TRBD2
len: 16
v_gene: TRBV28
abundance: -
CDR3aa: CASREGGLSGANVLTF
CDR3nt: TGTGCCAGCCGGGAGGGAGGTCTATCTGGGGCCAACGTCCTGACTTTC

j_gene: TRBJ2-7
d_gene: TRBD1
len: 14
v_gene: TRBV5-8
abundance: -
CDR3aa: CASRPGRGHYEQYF
CDR3nt: TGTGCCAGCAGGCCGGGCAGGGGGCACTACGAGCAGTACTTC

j_gene: TRBJ1-5
d_gene: -
len: 15
v_gene: TRBV28
abundance: few
CDR3aa: CASSLGGTNNQPQHF
CDR3nt: TGTGCCAGCAGTTTAGGTGGGACTAACAATCAGCCCCAGCATTTT

j_gene: TRBJ2-1
d_gene: TRBD1
len: 15
v_gene: TRBV2
abundance: -
CDR3aa: CASSTGTGPLGEQFF
CDR3nt: TGTGCCAGCAGTACCGGGACAGGTCCTTTGGGTGAGCAGTTCTTC

j_gene: TRBJ2-7
d_gene: -
len: 13
v_gene: TRBV3-1/TRBV3-2
abundance: -
CDR3aa: CASWEALTYEQYF
CDR3nt: TGTGCCAGCTGGGAGGCCCTAACCTACGAGCAGTACTTC

j_gene: TRBJ2-5
d_gene: TRBD1
len: 16
v_gene: TRBV3-1/TRBV3-2
abundance: -
CDR3aa: CASSQAGQGRSETQYF
CDR3nt: TGTGCCAGCAGCCAAGCGGGACAGGGAAGGTCGGAGACCCAGTACTTC

j_gene: TRBJ2-7
d_gene: -
len: 15
v_gene: TRBV6-5
abundance: -
CDR3aa: CASKATVPVPYEQYF
CDR3nt: TGTGCCAGCAAGGCAACAGTCCCAGTCCCCTACGAGCAGTACTTC

j_gene: TRBJ2-5
d_gene: -
len: 14
v_gene: TRBV7-8
abundance: -
CDR3aa: CASSLVLQVKTQYF
CDR3nt: TGTGCCAGCAGCTTAGTACTCCAGGTCAAGACCCAGTACTTC

j_gene: TRBJ1-5
d_gene: TRBD1
len: 14
v_gene: TRBV5-1
abundance: -
CDR3aa: CASRQGVGNQPQHF
CDR3nt: TGCGCCAGCAGACAGGGGGTTGGCAATCAGCCCCAGCATTTT

j_gene: TRBJ1-2
d_gene: TRBD1
len: 13
v_gene: TRBV6-5
abundance: -
CDR3aa: CASSRDRTSGYTF
CDR3nt: TGTGCCAGCAGCCGGGACAGGACTAGTGGCTACACCTTC

j_gene: TRBJ1-1
d_gene: -
len: 14
v_gene: TRBV19
abundance: -
CDR3aa: CASSIFFGGTEAFF
CDR3nt: TGTGCCAGTAGTATTTTCTTTGGGGGGACTGAAGCTTTCTTT

j_gene: TRBJ2-5
d_gene: -
len: 15
v_gene: TRBV7-2
abundance: once
CDR3aa: CASSSYRAEEETQYF
CDR3nt: TGTGCCAGCAGCTCTTATCGAGCGGAGGAAGAGACCCAGTACTTC

j_gene: TRBJ1-1
d_gene: -
len: 15
v_gene: TRBV18
abundance: -
CDR3aa: CASSPAGFGNTEAFF
CDR3nt: TGTGCCAGCTCACCAGCCGGTTTTGGGAACACTGAAGCTTTCTTT

j_gene: TRBJ2-5
d_gene: -
len: 13
v_gene: TRBV19
abundance: -
CDR3aa: CASSIVGGETQYF
CDR3nt: TGTGCCAGTAGTATAGTTGGGGGGGAGACCCAGTACTTC

j_gene: TRBJ2-7
d_gene: TRBD1
len: 15
v_gene: TRBV6-5
abundance: -
CDR3aa: CASSLRTGAAYEQYF
CDR3nt: TGTGCCAGCAGTCTACGGACAGGGGCAGCCTACGAGCAGTACTTC

j_gene: TRBJ1-3
d_gene: -
len: 14
v_gene: TRBV28
abundance: -
CDR3aa: CASSLGGSGNTIYF
CDR3nt: TGTGCCAGCAGTTTGGGGGGCTCTGGAAACACCATATATTTT

j_gene: TRBJ1-3
d_gene: -
len: 16
v_gene: TRBV7-9
abundance: -
CDR3aa: CASSLAPLSSGNTIYF
CDR3nt: TGTGCCAGCAGCTTAGCGCCCCTTAGCTCTGGAAACACCATATATTTT